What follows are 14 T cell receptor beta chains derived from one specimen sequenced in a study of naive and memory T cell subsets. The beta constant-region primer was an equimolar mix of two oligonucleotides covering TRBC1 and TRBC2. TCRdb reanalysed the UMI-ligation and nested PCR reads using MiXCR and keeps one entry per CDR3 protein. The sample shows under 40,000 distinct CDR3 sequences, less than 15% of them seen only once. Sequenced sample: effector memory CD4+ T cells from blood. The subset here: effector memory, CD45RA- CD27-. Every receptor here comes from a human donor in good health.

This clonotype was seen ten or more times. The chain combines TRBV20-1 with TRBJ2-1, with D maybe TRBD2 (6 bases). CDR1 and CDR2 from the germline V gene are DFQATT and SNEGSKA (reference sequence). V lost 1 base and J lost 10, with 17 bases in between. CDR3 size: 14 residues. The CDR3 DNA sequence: TGCAGTGCTAGAGTCCCGGGACTGCCGATAGAGCAGTTCTTC. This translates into CSARVPGLPIEQFF.

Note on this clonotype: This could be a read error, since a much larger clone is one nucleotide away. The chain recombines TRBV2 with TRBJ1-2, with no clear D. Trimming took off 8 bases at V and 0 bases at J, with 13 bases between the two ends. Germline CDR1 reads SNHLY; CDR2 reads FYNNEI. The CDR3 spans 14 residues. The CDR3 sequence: CASQTGRSNYGYTF. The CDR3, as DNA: TGTGCCAGCCAGACGGGGAGGTCTAACTATGGCTACACCTTC. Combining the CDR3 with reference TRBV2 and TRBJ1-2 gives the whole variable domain EPEVTQTPSHQVTQMGQEVILRCVPISNHLYFYWYRQILGQKVEFLVSFYNNEISEKSEIFDDQFSVERPDGSNFTLKIRSTKLEDSAMYFCASQTGRSNYGYTFGSGTRLTVV.

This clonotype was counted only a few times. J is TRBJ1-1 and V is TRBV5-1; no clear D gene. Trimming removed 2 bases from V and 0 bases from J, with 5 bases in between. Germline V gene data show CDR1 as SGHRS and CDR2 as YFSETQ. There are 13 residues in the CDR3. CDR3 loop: CASSLRLNTEAFF. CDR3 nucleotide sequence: TGCGCCAGCAGCTTACGGCTGAACACTGAAGCTTTCTTT.

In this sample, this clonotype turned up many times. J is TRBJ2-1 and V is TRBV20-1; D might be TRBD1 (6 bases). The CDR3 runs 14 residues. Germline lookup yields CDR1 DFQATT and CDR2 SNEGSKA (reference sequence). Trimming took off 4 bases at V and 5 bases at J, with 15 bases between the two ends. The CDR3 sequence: CSATGGPPNNEQFF. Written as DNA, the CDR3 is TGCAGTGCTACTGGGGGCCCCCCTAACAATGAGCAGTTCTTC.

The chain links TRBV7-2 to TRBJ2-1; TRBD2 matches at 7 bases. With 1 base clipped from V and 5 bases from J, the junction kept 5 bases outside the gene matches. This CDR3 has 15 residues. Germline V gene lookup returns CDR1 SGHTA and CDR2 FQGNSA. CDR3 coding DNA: TGTGCCAGCAGCTTAGTCCAGCGGGAAAACAATGAGCAGTTCTTC. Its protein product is CASSLVQRENNEQFF.

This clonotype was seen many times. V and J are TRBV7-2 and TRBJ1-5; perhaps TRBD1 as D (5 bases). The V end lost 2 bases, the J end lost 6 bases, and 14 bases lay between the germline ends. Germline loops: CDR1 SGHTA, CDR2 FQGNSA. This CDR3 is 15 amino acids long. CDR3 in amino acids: CASSLFLAGSQPQHF. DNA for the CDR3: TGTGCCAGCAGCTTATTTCTTGCAGGGAGTCAGCCCCAGCATTTT.

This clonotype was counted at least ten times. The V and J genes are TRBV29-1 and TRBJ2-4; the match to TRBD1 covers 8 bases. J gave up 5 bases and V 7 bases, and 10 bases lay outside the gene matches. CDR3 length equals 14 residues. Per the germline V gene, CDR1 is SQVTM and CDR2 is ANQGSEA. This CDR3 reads CSASGGGFQNIQYF. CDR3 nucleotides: TGCAGCGCCTCAGGGGGCGGATTTCAAAACATTCAGTACTTC.

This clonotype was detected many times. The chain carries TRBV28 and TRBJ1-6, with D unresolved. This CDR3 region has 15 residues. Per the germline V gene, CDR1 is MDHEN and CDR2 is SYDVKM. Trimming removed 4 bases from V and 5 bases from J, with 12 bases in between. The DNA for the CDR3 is TGTGCCAGCAGTTCCCCCGGACGGGATAATTCACCCCTCCACTTT. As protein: CASSSPGRDNSPLHF.

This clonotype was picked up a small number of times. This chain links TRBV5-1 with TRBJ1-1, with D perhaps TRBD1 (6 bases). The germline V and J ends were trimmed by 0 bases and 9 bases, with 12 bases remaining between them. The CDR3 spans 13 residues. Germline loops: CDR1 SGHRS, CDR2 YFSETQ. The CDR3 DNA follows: TGCGCCAGCAGCTTGGAAGGGACACCCAAAGCTTTCTTT. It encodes CASSLEGTPKAFF.

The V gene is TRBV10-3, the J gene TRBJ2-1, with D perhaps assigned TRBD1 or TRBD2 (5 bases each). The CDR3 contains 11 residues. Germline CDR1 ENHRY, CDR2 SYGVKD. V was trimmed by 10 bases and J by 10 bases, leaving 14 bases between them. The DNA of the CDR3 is TGTGCCACGGGGCGCGCGGCGGAGCAGTTCTTC. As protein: CATGRAAEQFF.

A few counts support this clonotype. Written as DNA, the CDR3 is TGCAGTGTCGGGGGGGCTAGCGGGAGGGGTGGCGAGCAGTACTTC. Translating gives CSVGGASGRGGEQYF. The chain links TRBV20-1 to TRBJ2-7; 12 bases map to TRBD2. Germline CDR1 and CDR2: DFQATT and SNEGSKA (reference sequence). CDR3 length: 15 amino acids. The J segment lost 6 bases and the V segment lost 7 bases, leaving 13 bases of the junction unmatched.

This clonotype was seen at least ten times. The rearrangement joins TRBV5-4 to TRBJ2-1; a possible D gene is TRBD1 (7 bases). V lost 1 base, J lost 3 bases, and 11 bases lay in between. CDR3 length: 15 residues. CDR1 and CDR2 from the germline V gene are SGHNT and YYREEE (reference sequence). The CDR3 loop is CASSLYQGGYNEQFF. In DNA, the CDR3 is TGTGCCAGCAGCTTGTACCAGGGGGGCTACAATGAGCAGTTCTTC.

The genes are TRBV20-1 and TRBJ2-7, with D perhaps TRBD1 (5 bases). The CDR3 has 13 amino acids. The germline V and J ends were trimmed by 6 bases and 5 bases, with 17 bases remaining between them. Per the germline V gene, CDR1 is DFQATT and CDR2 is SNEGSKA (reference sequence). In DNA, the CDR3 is TGCAGTGCAGGGGTAGGGGCCTACAACGAGCAGTACTTC. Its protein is CSAGVGAYNEQYF.

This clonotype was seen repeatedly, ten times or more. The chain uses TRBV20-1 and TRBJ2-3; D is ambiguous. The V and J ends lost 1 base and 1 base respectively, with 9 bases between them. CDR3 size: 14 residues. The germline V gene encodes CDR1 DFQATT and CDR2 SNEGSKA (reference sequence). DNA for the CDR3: TGCAGTGCTAGAGCGCTCGCTCGCACAGATACGCAGTATTTT. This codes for CSARALARTDTQYF.